These T cell receptor beta chains were read from a single sample in a study of shared clonotypes between healthy human individuals. This table comes from immunoSEQ multiplex PCR, and its TCRdb copy is limited to in-frame clones, with some not included. The data show some 2 million clones, less than 95% seen once. Sequenced material: naive CD8+ T cells sorted from blood. Every receptor here comes from a man aged 18-30 years in good health. The CDR3 runs from the conserved cysteine through the conserved F or W. The order of the fields is V gene, D gene, clone size, J gene, CDR3 DNA, CDR3 protein. D genes are given only for firm matches. Not every row has a clone size; where given, it reads once, few, many or a size class.

>TRBV7-9|TRBD2|-|TRBJ2-5
TGTGCCAGCAGCCCCGGACTAGCGGGGAGCCAAGAGACCCAGTACTTC
CASSPGLAGSQETQYF
>TRBV30|TRBD1|-|TRBJ1-2
TGTGCCTGGAGTGGAGGAGGGGGCGCGGGCTACACCTTC
CAWSGGGGAGYTF
>TRBV4-1|TRBD1|-|TRBJ1-1
TGCGCCAGCAGCCAAGAAGGTCGACAGGGAGGTGACACTGAAGCTTTCTTT
CASSQEGRQGGDTEAFF
>TRBV5-6|-|-|TRBJ2-7
TGTGCCAGCAGCTTGGAAGGGGGAAGCTACGAGCAGTACTTC
CASSLEGGSYEQYF
>TRBV10-2|-|-|TRBJ2-7
TGCGCCAGCAGTGAGATCTCTAACGAGCAGTACTTC
CASSEISNEQYF
>TRBV5-1|TRBD2|-|TRBJ2-1
TGCGCCAGCAGCTTGCGGTCTAGCGGGCCCTACAATGAGCAGTTCTTC
CASSLRSSGPYNEQFF
>TRBV7-6|TRBD1|-|TRBJ1-1
TGTGCCAGCAGCTTAGGGACAGGGGGAATCACTGAAGCTTTCTTT
CASSLGTGGITEAFF
>TRBV7-8|-|-|TRBJ1-2
TGTGCCAGCAGCTTAGCGATAGTAACAGGGAACTATGGCTACACCTTC
CASSLAIVTGNYGYTF
>TRBV2|-|-|TRBJ1-6
TGTTCCAGCATGAGGGAGAATAATTCACCCCTCCACTTT
CSSMRENNSPLHF
>TRBV7-9|TRBD1|-|TRBJ2-7
TGTGCCAGCAGCTTCCGGGACAGACCCCGCGAGCAGTACTTC
CASSFRDRPREQYF
>TRBV7-9|-|-|TRBJ1-2
TGTGCCAGCAGCCCAGGTCTGGGAGGGACTAACTATGGCTACACCTTC
CASSPGLGGTNYGYTF
>TRBV2|-|-|TRBJ2-7
TGTGCCAGCAGCTGGGACCTACGGGACGAGCAGTACTTC
CASSWDLRDEQYF
>TRBV5-6|-|-|TRBJ2-7
TGTGCCAGCAGTATTGGGAGTAGCGAGCAGTACTTC
CASSIGSSEQYF
>TRBV14|-|-|TRBJ2-3
TGTGCCAGCAGCCAAGACGAGGTCACAGATACGCAGTATTTT
CASSQDEVTDTQYF
>TRBV28|-|-|TRBJ1-1
TGTGCCAGCAGTTTCTCGATCTTAACAGAAGCTCACACTGAAGCTTTCTTT
CASSFSILTEAHTEAFF
>TRBV7-9|-|-|TRBJ2-5
TGTGCCAGCAGCTTTTCGGAGACGTACCAAGAGACCCAGTACTTC
CASSFSETYQETQYF
>TRBV6-1|-|-|TRBJ1-3
TGTGCCAGCAGGGACTCCGGTTTCTCTGGAAACACCATATATTTT
CASRDSGFSGNTIYF
>TRBV5-1|-|-|TRBJ2-7
TGCGCCAGCAGCTTGGGGGCTGTGAGCTCCTACGAGCAGTACTTC
CASSLGAVSSYEQYF
>TRBV28|-|-|TRBJ1-1
TGTGCCAGCAGCCCGGGACACAACACTGAAGCTTTCTTT
CASSPGHNTEAFF
>TRBV2|TRBD1|-|TRBJ1-1
TGTGCCAGTTCGGGACAGACATCCCCGAACACTGAAGCTTTCTTT
CASSGQTSPNTEAFF
>TRBV9|-|-|TRBJ2-3
TGTGCCACCTCTGAAGGGCGAGGGTTTTCAGATACGCAGTATTTT
CATSEGRGFSDTQYF
>TRBV7-2|-|-|TRBJ2-3
TGTGCCAGCAGCTTAAGGCAGGGTGTGGAAGATACGCAGTATTTT
CASSLRQGVEDTQYF
>TRBV10-2|TRBD1|-|TRBJ1-1
TGCGCCAGCAGTGACCCGGGACAGGGAAACACTGAAGCTTTCTTT
CASSDPGQGNTEAFF
>TRBV29-1|TRBD1|-|TRBJ1-2
TGCAGCGTGCGACGACCTCAGGGGGGAGGCTACACCTTC
CSVRRPQGGGYTF
>TRBV6-5|TRBD1|few|TRBJ1-6
TGTGCCAGCAGTTACGGAACAGGGGTACCACCCCTCCACTTT
CASSYGTGVPPLHF
>TRBV9|TRBD2|-|TRBJ2-7
TGTGCCAGCAGCCCCTGGAAGAGCGGGGGGTCCTTAGGCGAGCAGTACTTC
CASSPWKSGGSLGEQYF
>TRBV29-1|-|-|TRBJ2-2
TGCAGCGTTTCCGGGAACACCGGGGAGCTGTTTTTT
CSVSGNTGELFF
>TRBV27|-|-|TRBJ2-1
TGTGCCAGCAGTTACCTCCCCACGGCTAGCTCCTACAATGAGCAGTTCTTC
CASSYLPTASSYNEQFF
>TRBV4-1|TRBD1|-|TRBJ1-1
TGCGCCAGCAGCAGGACAGGGGGCGAGGGTCCGAGGGCTGAAGCTTTCTTT
CASSRTGGEGPRAEAFF
>TRBV6-1|-|-|TRBJ1-4
TGTGCCAGCAGTGTTTACAGGGCAACTAATGAAAAACTGTTTTTT
CASSVYRATNEKLFF
>TRBV6-5|-|-|TRBJ2-3
TGTGCCAGCAGTTACTCAGGATCCACAGATACGCAGTATTTT
CASSYSGSTDTQYF
>TRBV13|-|-|TRBJ1-4
TGTGCCAGCAGCTCCCGGACAGTCAGGAATGAAAAACTGTTTTTT
CASSSRTVRNEKLFF
>TRBV5-4|-|-|TRBJ1-2
TGTGCCAGCAGCTTGCGGGGGACGGACTATGGCTACACCTTC
CASSLRGTDYGYTF
>TRBV6-5|-|-|TRBJ2-3
TGTGCCAGCAGTTACTCCGTTACAGATACGCAGTATTTT
CASSYSVTDTQYF
>TRBV7-2|TRBD2|-|TRBJ2-1
TGTGCCAGCAGCTTAGGGGCTAGCGGGAGGATGGATGAGCAGTTCTTC
CASSLGASGRMDEQFF
>TRBV27|-|-|TRBJ1-2
TGTGCCAGCAGTTTAGGGGCAACCTATGGCTACACCTTC
CASSLGATYGYTF
>TRBV4-1|TRBD1|-|TRBJ1-1
TGCGCCAGCAGCCAAGCCGGACAGGGCTGGGGGGACACTGAAGCTTTCTTT
CASSQAGQGWGDTEAFF
>TRBV6-5|TRBD2|-|TRBJ2-3
TGTGCCAGCAGTTTGGGACTATCAACAGATACGCAGTATTTT
CASSLGLSTDTQYF
>TRBV7-9|-|-|TRBJ2-1
TGTGCCAGCCGGGGATTCTCCTACAATGAGCAGTTCTTC
CASRGFSYNEQFF
>TRBV7-9|-|-|TRBJ2-7
TGTGCCAGCAACCAGAGAGACACTTCCTACGAGCAGTACTTC
CASNQRDTSYEQYF
>TRBV4-3|-|-|TRBJ1-3
TGCGCCAGCAGCCAAGAACTCGGGGGGCTCGGAAACACCATATATTTT
CASSQELGGLGNTIYF
>TRBV19|-|-|TRBJ1-2
TGTGCCAGTAAAAGGTTTGAGGACTATGGCTACACCTTC
CASKRFEDYGYTF
>TRBV7-8|-|-|TRBJ2-3
TGTGCCAGCAGCTTAAGGGCAGGGGCTAGCACAGATACGCAGTATTTT
CASSLRAGASTDTQYF
>TRBV30|-|-|TRBJ1-1
TGTGCTTCTACGAGGAACACTGAAGCTTTCTTT
CASTRNTEAFF